This TCR beta chain was profiled in a study of PD-L1 blockade in urothelial cancer. The CDR3 length is 14 residues. Between the trimmed V and J ends, which lost 1 base and 4 bases, there was a span of 11 bases. Germline values: CDR1 SGDLS, CDR2 YYNGEE. Specified time point: pretreatment peripheral blood. Profiled with immunoSEQ multiplex PCR; TCRdb holds only in-frame clones, not every one. The sample lists approximately 88,000 clones, roughly 84% occurring once. The sample consisted of PBMCs, taken around atezolizumab (anti-PD-L1) treatment. The gene calls are TRBV9 and TRBJ1-2, with D possibly TRBD1 on 5 matching bases. The sequence derives from a man in his fifties or sixties with urothelial cancer. CDR3 sequence reads: CASSVQGAGYGYTF. CDR3 DNA sequence: TGTGCCAGCAGCGTACAGGGCGCCGGCTATGGCTACACCTTC.